This TCR beta chain was sequenced in a study of cytomegalovirus exposure and HLA in healthy donors. V shed 3 bases and J 8 bases; nucleotides not matched to a gene: 3. The CDR3 covers 11 residues. Germline values: CDR1 DFQATT, CDR2 SNEGSKA (reference sequence). The protocol was immunoSEQ multiplex PCR, while the TCRdb copy is restricted to in-frame clones and leaves out a portion. The profile shows 130,000 to 150,000 clones, just over 85% of them singletons. This TCR came from a woman younger than 30 in good health and CMV-seropositive. V is TRBV20-1 and J is TRBJ1-2; 7 bases align to TRBD1. The sample taken for sequencing was PBMCs. The CDR3, as DNA: TGCAGTGCTAGCTACAGGGGAGGCTACACCTTC. Translating gives CSASYRGGYTF.